This T cell receptor beta chain derives from a study of long-term antiretroviral therapy in people with HIV. At the level of the study: Samples from the earliest time points predate the 2015 immediate-ART recommendation by about a decade. Study findings and constraints: The repertoire was dominated at all time points by clones expanded before ART.

About this clone itself: Its antigen is currently unknown.

Germline V gene sequence: CDR1 SGDLS, CDR2 YYNGEE. This CDR3 has 17 amino acids. The V end lost 0 bases, the J end lost 3 bases, and 15 bases lay between the germline ends. Every participant gave one or more pre-ART and two or more post-ART PBMC samples. Going into DNA extraction, samples held about 0.85-11 million cryopreserved PBMC. Running of the v3.0 immunoSEQ assay took place at survey level. Using immunoSEQ multiplex PCR, the repertoire was profiled, and TCRdb retains in-frame clones only, with some absent. Of around 21,000 clones in the sample, 80% to 85% are singletons; the top ten hold around 6%.

The source was unsorted PBMCs, collected 0.2 years after starting antiretroviral therapy. The rearrangement links TRBV9 to TRBJ2-2, with D possibly being TRBD1 or TRBD2 (5 bases each). The source is a woman aged 30 to 39 with HIV. The DNA of the CDR3 is TGTGCCAGCAGCGTAGTCCCGGGGCTCTTGGACACCGGGGAGCTGTTTTTT. Its protein is CASSVVPGLLDTGELFF.